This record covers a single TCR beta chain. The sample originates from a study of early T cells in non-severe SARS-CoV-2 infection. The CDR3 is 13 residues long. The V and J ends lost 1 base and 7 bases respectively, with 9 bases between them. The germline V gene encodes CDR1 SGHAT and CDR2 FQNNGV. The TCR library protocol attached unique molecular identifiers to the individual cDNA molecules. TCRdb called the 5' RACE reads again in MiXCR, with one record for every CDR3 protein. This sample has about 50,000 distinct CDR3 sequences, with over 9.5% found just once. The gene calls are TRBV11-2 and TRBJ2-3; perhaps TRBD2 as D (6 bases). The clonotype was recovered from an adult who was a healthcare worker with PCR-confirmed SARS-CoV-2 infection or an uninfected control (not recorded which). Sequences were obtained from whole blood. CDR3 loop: CASSLGRGNTQYF. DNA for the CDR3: TGTGCCAGCAGCTTAGGTCGGGGGAATACGCAGTATTTT.